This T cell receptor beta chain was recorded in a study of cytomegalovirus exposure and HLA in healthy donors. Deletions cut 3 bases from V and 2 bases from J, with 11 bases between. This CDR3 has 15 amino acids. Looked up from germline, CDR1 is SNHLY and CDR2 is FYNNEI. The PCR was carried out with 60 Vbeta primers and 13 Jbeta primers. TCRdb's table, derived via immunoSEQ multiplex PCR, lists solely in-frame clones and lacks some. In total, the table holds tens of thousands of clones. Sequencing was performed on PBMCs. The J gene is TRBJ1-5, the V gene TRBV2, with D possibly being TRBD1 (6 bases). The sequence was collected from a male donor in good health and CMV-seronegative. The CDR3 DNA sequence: TGTGCCAGCAGTGATCAGGGGAGCGGCAATCAGCCCCAGCATTTT. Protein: CASSDQGSGNQPQHF.